These 29 T cell receptor beta chains share one sample of origin, sequenced in a study of naive and memory T cell subsets. Both TRBC1 and TRBC2 were covered by a beta constant-region primer of two equimolar oligonucleotides. Nested alpha and beta constant-region primers with the SP2 primer drove four PCR rounds on ligated cDNA. TCRdb passed the UMI-ligation and nested PCR reads through MiXCR, listing each CDR3 protein once. The sample gives some 30,000 distinct CDR3 sequences, about 18% of which show up once; about 3.6% is in the top ten. Sequenced material: effector memory CD4+ T cells from blood. Documented subset: effector memory, CD45RA- CD27-. The receptors were gathered from a human donor in good health.

The rearrangement uses TRBV6-2 or TRBV6-3 and TRBJ2-7; TRBD2 aligns across 7 bases. V shed 8 bases, J shed 7 bases, and the junction held 8 bases outside the gene matches. This CDR3 is built from 12 residues. In germline, CDR1 is MNHEY, CDR2 SVGEGT. The CDR3 sequence is CASASREWEQYF. CDR3 DNA sequence: TGTGCCAGCGCCTCGCGGGAGTGGGAGCAGTACTTC.

This clonotype was detected a few times. The chain couples TRBV20-1 to TRBJ1-2, with unresolved D. Germline V gene data show CDR1 as DFQATT and CDR2 as SNEGSKA (reference sequence). The CDR3 loop spans 12 amino acids. Trimming pared 1 base from V and 0 bases from J, leaving 3 bases between. The CDR3 here is CSARGPNYGYTF. Written as DNA, the CDR3 is TGCAGTGCTAGAGGACCTAACTATGGCTACACCTTC.

This clonotype was seen at least ten times. The rearrangement joins TRBV10-3 to TRBJ1-5; tentatively, D is TRBD1 (6 bases). The CDR3 consists of 16 residues. From germline, CDR1 is ENHRY and CDR2 SYGVKD. Trimming took 3 bases from V and 0 from J, leaving 12 bases between them. DNA for the CDR3: TGTGCCATCAGTGATCCCGGACAGCGTAGCAATCAGCCCCAGCATTTT. Its translation is CAISDPGQRSNQPQHF.

V and J are TRBV2 and TRBJ2-1; 7 bases are shared with TRBD2. Germline-derived CDR1 and CDR2 are SNHLY and FYNNEI. This CDR3 region has 15 residues. V was clipped by 7 bases and J by 2 bases; unmatched bases: 8. The CDR3 region has the DNA TGTGCCAGCAAACCGGAAGGACTAGCCTACAATGAGCAGTTCTTC. Translated, it gives CASKPEGLAYNEQFF.

A few counts support this clonotype. The chain carries TRBV5-1 and TRBJ2-3; D gene unclear. Germline CDR1 and CDR2: SGHRS and YFSETQ. The CDR3 totals 13 residues. Trimming took off 3 bases at V and 2 bases at J, with 7 bases between the two ends. CDR3 loop: CASSSTPTDTQYF. CDR3 coding DNA: TGCGCCAGCAGCTCGACCCCCACAGATACGCAGTATTTT.

In its sample, this clonotype was seen a few times. The chain has TRBV11-2 and TRBJ2-7, with TRBD2 matching 11 bases. Germline assignment: CDR1 SGHAT and CDR2 FQNNGV. This CDR3 is built from 16 residues. Trimming removed 5 bases from V and 6 bases from J; junction bases left unmatched: 12. CDR3 bases: TGTGCCAGCAGCCCTAGACTAGCGGGAAATCGACGCGAGCAGTACTTC. It encodes CASSPRLAGNRREQYF.

The V call is TRBV5-6, the J call TRBJ2-7; TRBD2 might be the D (5 bases). The V end lost 0 bases, the J end lost 2 bases, and 9 bases lay between the germline ends. Germline CDR1 and CDR2: SGHDT and YYEEEE. The CDR3 has 14 amino acids. In DNA, the CDR3 is TGTGCCAGCAGCTTGGGTGGAGGAACCTACGAGCAGTACTTC. Its translation: CASSLGGGTYEQYF. The full variable domain, completed using reference TRBV5-6 and TRBJ2-7, is DAGVTQSPTHLIKTRGQQVTLRCSPKSGHDTVSWYQQALGQGPQFIFQYYEEEERQRGNFPDRFSGHQFPNYSSELNVNALLLGDSALYLCASSLGGGTYEQYFGPGTRLTVT.

This clonotype was observed a handful of times. V usage is TRBV6-6 and J usage is TRBJ2-5; D unclear. Trimming stripped 10 bases from V and 1 base from J, with 16 bases between. The V gene's germline CDR1 is MNHNY and CDR2 SVGAGI (reference sequence). The CDR3 has 14 residues. CDR3: CATSPSDFQETQYF. CDR3 in DNA: TGTGCCACATCCCCCAGTGACTTCCAAGAGACCCAGTACTTC.

The V and J genes are TRBV20-1 and TRBJ2-7; D is uncertain. Looked up from germline, CDR1 is DFQATT and CDR2 is SNEGSKA (reference sequence). V was trimmed by 0 bases and J by 2 bases, leaving 11 bases between them. The CDR3 is 14 amino acids. The CDR3 DNA sequence: TGCAGTGCTAGAGATACTATTCGAACCTACGAGCAGTACTTC. This translates into CSARDTIRTYEQYF.

V usage is TRBV15 and J usage is TRBJ2-5, with D maybe TRBD1 (6 bases). The ends were cut back, 3 bases at V and 4 bases at J, with 18 bases in the middle. The CDR3 loop spans 16 amino acids. Germline CDR1 is LNHNV and CDR2 is YYDKDF (reference sequence). CDR3 residues: CATSSGNRATGETQYF. Here the CDR3 DNA reads TGTGCCACCAGCAGCGGTAACAGGGCGACGGGAGAGACCCAGTACTTC.

J is TRBJ2-7 and V is TRBV10-3; TRBD1 aligns across 10 bases. Germline V lookup: CDR1 ENHRY, CDR2 SYGVKD. The V segment lost 9 bases and the J segment 5 bases; nucleotides outside the gene matches: 4. This CDR3 is 12 amino acids long. The CDR3 reads CAIGQGGHEQYF. The DNA of the CDR3 is TGTGCCATTGGACAGGGGGGCCACGAGCAGTACTTC.

There are many counts of this clonotype. V is TRBV29-1 and J is TRBJ1-4; D unclear. Germline V gene data show CDR1 as SQVTM and CDR2 as ANQGSEA. CDR3 length: 12 amino acids. V was cut by 6 bases and J by 6 bases, with 11 bases left in between. CDR3 in DNA: TGCAGCGTCGGACGGGTGGATGAAAAACTGTTTTTT. Its protein product is CSVGRVDEKLFF.

The chain has TRBV9 and TRBJ2-5, with 7 bases that match TRBD2. Germline V CDR1 and CDR2: SGDLS, YYNGEE. V trimming: 0 bases; J trimming: 4 bases; junction bases outside the gene matches: 9. This CDR3 is built from 16 residues. As DNA, the CDR3 is TGTGCCAGCAGCGTAGCTACGTCGGGGAGGGGAGAGACCCAGTACTTC. Amino acids: CASSVATSGRGETQYF. Full variable domain (remainder filled in from reference TRBV9 and TRBJ2-5): DSGVTQTPKHLITATGQRVTLRCSPRSGDLSVYWYQQSLDQGLQFLIQYYNGEERAKGNILERFSAQQFPDLHSELNLSSLELGDSALYFCASSVATSGRGETQYFGPGTRLLVL.

The chain links TRBV28 to TRBJ2-2, with TRBD1 matching over 7 bases. The CDR3 is made up of 13 amino acids. Germline V gives CDR1 MDHEN, CDR2 SYDVKM. With V trimmed by 7 bases and J by 7 bases, 6 bases remained unmatched. The DNA for the CDR3 is TGTGCCAGCACCCAGACAGGGAACGGGGAGCTGTTTTTT. This sequence encodes CASTQTGNGELFF.

This clonotype was picked up many times. V and J are TRBV5-5 and TRBJ1-2, with TRBD1 matching over 7 bases. Germline V gives CDR1 SGHKS, CDR2 YYEKEE (reference sequence). The CDR3 is 13 residues long. After removal of 5 bases from V and 3 bases from J, the junction contained 4 bases not matched to a gene. The CDR3, as DNA: TGTGCCAGCAGACTCCAGGGGGACTATGGCTACACCTTC. Translation gives CASRLQGDYGYTF.

The gene calls are TRBV20-1 and TRBJ2-4, with TRBD2 matching over 7 bases. The germline CDR1 and CDR2 sequences are DFQATT and SNEGSKA (reference sequence). This CDR3 has 16 residues. V dropped 3 bases and J dropped 3; count of bases not matched to a gene: 11. In DNA form, the CDR3 reads TGCAGTGCTAGGGTTCGTAGCGGGCTTGACAAAAACATTCAGTACTTC. Its translation: CSARVRSGLDKNIQYF.

In its sample, this clonotype was seen many times. The V and J genes are TRBV20-1 and TRBJ2-7, with D possibly being TRBD1 or TRBD2 (6 bases each). The CDR3 loop spans 13 amino acids. Per germline, CDR1 DFQATT and CDR2 SNEGSKA (reference sequence). V gave up 5 bases and J gave up 3 bases, with 14 bases separating them. DNA for the CDR3: TGCAGTGCTGCGGGACAACTAGACTACGAGCAGTACTTC. It encodes CSAAGQLDYEQYF.

The chain employs TRBV7-2 and TRBJ2-1; 7 bases fit TRBD1. Per germline, CDR1 SGHTA and CDR2 FQGNSA. This CDR3 has 14 residues. V gave up 5 bases and J gave up 5 bases; unmatched junction bases: 6. The CDR3 is CASSLRGGNNEQFF. The CDR3 DNA reads TGTGCCAGCAGCCTCAGAGGGGGCAACAATGAGCAGTTCTTC. Full variable domain (outside the CDR3, taken from reference TRBV7-2 and TRBJ2-1): GAGVSQSPSNKVTEKGKDVELRCDPISGHTALYWYRQSLGQGLEFLIYFQGNSAPDKSGLPSDRFSAERTGGSVSTLTIQRTQQEDSAVYLCASSLRGGNNEQFFGPGTRLTVL.

This clonotype has just a few counts. The gene calls are TRBV7-7 and TRBJ2-2; D gene unclear. The V gene's germline CDR1 is SSHAT and CDR2 FNYEAQ (reference sequence). This CDR3 has 14 amino acids. V was shortened by 3 bases and J by 6 bases, with 11 bases between the two germline ends. The CDR3 coding sequence is TGTGCCAGCAGCTTTGCCACCTATCCCGGGGAGCTGTTTTTT. Translating it yields CASSFATYPGELFF.

V is TRBV7-8 and J is TRBJ2-2; D assignment may be TRBD1 or TRBD2 (5 bases each). Germline values: CDR1 SGHVS, CDR2 FQNEAQ. V shed 8 bases and J shed 6 bases, with 25 bases lying between them. CDR3 length: 17 residues. In nucleotides, the CDR3 is TGTGCCAGCGCCTTCTCGAGGGACCGGCGTTTCGCCGGGGAGCTGTTTTTT. This sequence encodes CASAFSRDRRFAGELFF.

This clonotype was seen a handful of times. This rearrangement joins TRBV19 to TRBJ1-1; D is perhaps TRBD1 (6 bases). The length of the CDR3 is 16 residues. V was shortened by 3 bases and J by 4 bases, with 18 bases between the two germline ends. Germline V gene sequence: CDR1 LNHDA, CDR2 SQIVND (reference sequence). The CDR3 is CASSIPGQGMTTEAFF. The CDR3 DNA reads TGTGCCAGTAGTATCCCGGGGCAGGGGATGACCACTGAAGCTTTCTTT. The full variable domain, with the rest looked up from reference TRBV19 and TRBJ1-1, is DGGITQSPKYLFRKEGQNVTLSCEQNLNHDAMYWYRQDPGQGLRLIYYSQIVNDFQKGDIAEGYSVSREKKESFPLTVTSAQKNPTAFYLCASSIPGQGMTTEAFFGQGTRLTVV.

This clonotype was observed at least ten times. The chain links TRBV19 to TRBJ2-2, with a possible D match to TRBD2 (6 bases). CDR3 length equals 17 residues. The V gene lost 6 bases and the J gene lost 4 bases, with 21 bases spanning the gap. Germline V gene sequence: CDR1 LNHDA, CDR2 SQIVND (reference sequence). This CDR3 is CASRTAYGGSGTGELFF. The CDR3 region has the DNA TGTGCCAGTAGGACGGCCTACGGGGGTTCGGGCACCGGGGAGCTGTTTTTT.

This clonotype was seen only a few times. V and J are TRBV20-1 and TRBJ2-7; no firm D call. The CDR3 has 13 residues. With 3 bases removed from V and 3 bases from J, the gap between germline ends came to 12 bases. CDR1 and CDR2 from the germline V gene are DFQATT and SNEGSKA (reference sequence). This chain's CDR3 is CSASLRPSYEQYF. The DNA for the CDR3 is TGCAGTGCTAGTCTCCGGCCGAGCTACGAGCAGTACTTC.

The rearrangement uses TRBV12-5 and TRBJ2-1; D is unclear. Trimming removed 1 base at V and 2 bases at J, with 6 bases between. Germline values: CDR1 LGHNT, CDR2 FRNRAP. This CDR3 is built from 14 residues. CDR3 residues: CASGLDTAYNEQFF. The CDR3 nucleotides are TGTGCTAGTGGTTTGGATACGGCCTACAATGAGCAGTTCTTC.

This clonotype was counted many times. J is TRBJ1-3 and V is TRBV5-1, with D unresolved. V gave up 4 bases and J gave up 0 bases, with 17 bases separating them. This CDR3 contains 17 residues. The germline V gene encodes CDR1 SGHRS and CDR2 YFSETQ. CDR3 bases: TGCGCCAGCAGCCCAGGACGGGGATTCTTCTCTGGAAACACCATATATTTT. This translates into CASSPGRGFFSGNTIYF.

The rearrangement joins TRBV20-1 to TRBJ2-1, with 11 bases matching TRBD2. The V and J ends lost 5 bases and 3 bases, in that order; junction bases with no gene match: 3. Germline V gives CDR1 DFQATT, CDR2 SNEGSKA (reference sequence). CDR3 size: 14 residues. DNA of the CDR3: TGCAGTGCTCCGACTAGCGGGGTCTACAATGAGCAGTTCTTC. Its translation: CSAPTSGVYNEQFF.

This clonotype was detected a few times. The V call is TRBV12-3 or TRBV12-4, the J call TRBJ2-1, with D possibly being TRBD1 (6 bases). The V end was cut by 6 bases, the J end by 8 bases, with 11 bases between. There are 12 residues in the CDR3. CDR3 in amino acids: CASRGRGYEQFF. CDR3 nucleotide sequence: TGTGCCAGCAGGGGAAGGGGGTATGAGCAGTTCTTC.

V is TRBV6-5 and J is TRBJ1-2; D is uncertain. Germline lookup yields CDR1 MNHEY and CDR2 SVGAGI. CDR3 length equals 11 residues. The V end was cut by 5 bases, the J end by 10 bases, with 11 bases between. CDR3 nucleotide sequence: TGTGCCAGCAGTCGAAGTGGGGTCTACACCTTC. Translated: CASSRSGVYTF.

This sequence joins TRBV27 and TRBJ2-2; D gene ambiguous. The germline V and J ends were trimmed by 5 bases and 0 bases, with 4 bases remaining between them. Germline-derived CDR1 and CDR2 are MNHEY and SMNVEV (reference sequence). The CDR3 extends over 13 amino acids. The CDR3 DNA follows: TGTGCCAGCAGTCTGGCGAACACCGGGGAGCTGTTTTTT. Translated, it gives CASSLANTGELFF.